Reported below is one T cell receptor beta chain. It has no known antigen specificity. The record has no base qualities; no much larger clone is one base away. The library was built by means of PCR. The instrument given in TCRdb is NextSeq 500. Bulk TCR libraries were generated as previously described, with the TCR primers listed in Table S5 used. The Qiagen AllPrep DNA/RNA kit was used to purify total RNA. Reads from multiple sequencing runs of the same library were pooled before analysis. On the study's bioinformatics: Reads were retained only if their TCR constant sequence matched exactly, and those retained reads were trimmed to 150 nt and grouped according to their 12-nt molecular barcodes. Reads inside each barcode group were sub-clustered using a 15% Levenshtein threshold, and a quality-weighted consensus sequence was constructed for each RNA molecule. Non-functional sequences were filtered out, along with any lower-count sequence sitting one edit away from another sequence. Barcode sub-clusters with fewer than 20% of the maximum read count were removed, based on fitting two negative binomial distributions. TCRdb handled the public reads itself, with Q25 trimming in fastp and clone calling in MiXCR, and kept productive beta chains. Rows with a matching CDR3 protein are joined into one entry that keeps the most common DNA and genes. Here the V and J calls rest on TCRdb's processing, not on the authors' analysis. The sample data list some 680,000 distinct CDR3 sequences, and about 25% of these were observed just once. Of the sample, about 0.84% is held by the ten largest clones.

Libraries of naive CD8 T cells were built from approximately 20,000 to 1,000,000 sorted cells, with 10%, 30% or 50% of the purified RNA used. Naive CD8 T cells, defined as CD8+CD4-CCR7+CD45RA+, were FACS-sorted into RLT Plus buffer on a BD FACSAria II. Detection sensitivity was tested by spiking Jurkat RNA equal to about 10 TCR copies' worth into samples containing 20,000-1,000,000 naive CD8 T cells. CD8 T cells were enriched using RosetteSep CD8+ T Cell Enrichment Cocktail and Ficoll-Paque, and the enriched cells then underwent ACK red cell lysis. Trimming accounts for 3 bases at V and 3 bases at J, while the number of junction bases matched to no gene is 7. From a lookup of the germline V gene (reference sequence), CDR1 and CDR2 are MNHEY and SMNVEV. The CDR3, from cysteine to phenylalanine, totals 15 residues. Only the CDR3 DNA stays, 45 bases, in frame from base 1. The entry originates in a study of molecular identifiers for immune sequencing clone quantification (dated by TCRdb to 2017 to 2018). For context, the study as a whole: In a replicate experiment, RNA from 20,000 or 100,000 naive CD8 T cells was split into five aliquots, four of which were sequenced. This methods study used CD8 T cells to benchmark TCR RNA copy counting and molecular-identifier clustering-based TCR repertoire sequencing (MIDCIRS). Results the study describes overall, beyond this receptor: Highly expanded clone sizes could be underestimated because identical TCR molecules may share a barcode. Modeling indicated 2.5 to 3 TCR RNA copies recovered per cell, compared with 7.5 to 10 by digital PCR, which implies a capture efficiency of approximately 30%. Spiked-in Jurkat TCR RNA equal to a single cell's worth was reported to be detectable even within 1,200,000 naive CD8 T cells. When barcode sub-clustering was omitted, TCR diversity was inflated by chimeric consensus sequences, with chimeras reaching as high as 47%. In CMV-specific effector cells, over 99% of molecules were held by clones above 20 RNA copies, whereas under 1% of molecules were held by such clones in naive cells. The naive libraries included spiked-in Jurkat TCR RNA (about ten copies' worth), and this Jurkat TCR RNA is not part of the donor repertoire.

The chain is encoded by TRBV27 joined to TRBJ1-1; TRBD1 fits 7 bases in the junction. The sequence was obtained from a human donor in good health. Some libraries in this study had Jurkat cell RNA spiked in. The source material was naive CD8+ T cells from blood, with Jurkat cell RNA spiked in. The cell subset or site tag for this specimen amounts to: FACS-sorted CD8+CD4-CCR7+CD45RA+ naive T cells. CDR3 region: CASSLTGLRDTEAFF. The nucleotide sequence reads TGTGCCAGCAGTTTGACAGGGCTCAGGGACACTGAAGCTTTCTTT.